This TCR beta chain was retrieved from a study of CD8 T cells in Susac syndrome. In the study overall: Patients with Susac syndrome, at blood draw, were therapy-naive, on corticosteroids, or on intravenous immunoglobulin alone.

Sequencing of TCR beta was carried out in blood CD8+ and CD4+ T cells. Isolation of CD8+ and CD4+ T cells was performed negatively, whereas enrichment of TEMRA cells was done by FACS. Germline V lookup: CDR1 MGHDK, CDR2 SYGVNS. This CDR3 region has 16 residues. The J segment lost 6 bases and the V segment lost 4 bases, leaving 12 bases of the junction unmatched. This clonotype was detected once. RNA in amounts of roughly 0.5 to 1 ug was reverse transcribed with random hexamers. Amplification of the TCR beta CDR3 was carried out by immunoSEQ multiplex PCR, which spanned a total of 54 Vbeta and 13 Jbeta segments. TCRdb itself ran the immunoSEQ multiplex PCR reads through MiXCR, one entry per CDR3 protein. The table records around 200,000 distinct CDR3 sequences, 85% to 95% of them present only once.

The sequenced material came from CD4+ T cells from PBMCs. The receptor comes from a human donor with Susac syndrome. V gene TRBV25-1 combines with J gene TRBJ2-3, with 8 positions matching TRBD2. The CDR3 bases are TGTGCCAGCAGTGCTAGAGGACTAGCACGGGCGGATACGCAGTATTTT. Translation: CASSARGLARADTQYF.